Listed here are 18 T cell receptor beta chains from one sample, sequenced in a study of shared clonotypes between healthy human individuals. Only in-frame clones appear in the TCRdb table, and some are missing; sequencing was by immunoSEQ multiplex PCR. There are millions of clones in the sample; roughly 94% occur only once, and more than 0.1% lies in the top ten. The sample was naive CD4+ T cells sorted from blood. Subset: CD45RA+ positively selected. These TCRs come from a man younger than 35 in good health.

For this clone: Other DNA variants within this sample encode the same CDR3. The chain couples TRBV7-9 to TRBJ2-3; D may be TRBD1 (6 bases). The CDR3 spans 12 residues. V gave up 5 bases and J gave up 5 bases, with 8 bases separating them. The V gene's germline CDR1 is SEHNR and CDR2 FQNEAQ (reference sequence). The CDR3 DNA sequence: TGTGCCAGCAGCCCACAGGGAGATACGCAGTATTTT. It is translated as CASSPQGDTQYF.

The chain is built from TRBV20-1 and TRBJ2-3; D uncertain. The CDR3 runs 11 residues. Per the germline V gene, CDR1 is DFQATT and CDR2 is SNEGSKA (reference sequence). The V and J ends lost 6 bases and 4 bases respectively, with 8 bases between them. CDR3 DNA sequence: TGCAGTGCCCAGCAGGCAGATACGCAGTATTTT. It encodes CSAQQADTQYF.

The rearrangement joins TRBV10-3 to TRBJ1-1, with TRBD1 matching 9 bases. The CDR3 is 16 amino acids. V trimming: 1 base; J trimming: 4 bases; junction bases outside the gene matches: 7. Looked up from germline, CDR1 is ENHRY and CDR2 is SYGVKD. CDR3 nucleotide sequence: TGTGCCATCAGTGAGTGGAGGACAGGGGTCCCCACTGAAGCTTTCTTT. Translated, it gives CAISEWRTGVPTEAFF.

The chain couples TRBV7-9 to TRBJ2-2; a weak D match, TRBD2 (5 bases). Deletions cut 5 bases from V and 5 bases from J, with 24 bases between. The CDR3 runs to 18 residues. Per the germline V gene, CDR1 is SEHNR and CDR2 is FQNEAQ (reference sequence). The CDR3 coding sequence is TGTGCCAGCAGCCCGGACGGGAAAGGTTCGATTATAACCGGGGAGCTGTTTTTT. It is translated as CASSPDGKGSIITGELFF.

V is TRBV27 and J is TRBJ2-3; tentatively, D is TRBD2 (7 bases). V lost 4 bases and J lost 4, with 24 bases in between. Germline values: CDR1 MNHEY, CDR2 SMNVEV (reference sequence). The CDR3 covers 18 residues. DNA of the CDR3: TGTGCCAGCAGTTATAGGGGGGGGGCTAGTCAATGGGCAGATACGCAGTATTTT. Translation gives CASSYRGGASQWADTQYF.

The chain couples TRBV5-1 to TRBJ2-3; 12 bases agree with TRBD2. The CDR3 covers 16 residues. CDR1 and CDR2 from the germline V gene are SGHRS and YFSETQ. Trimming removed 4 bases from V and 0 bases from J; junction bases left unmatched: 3. In DNA form, the CDR3 reads TGCGCCAGCAGCAGGACTAGCGGGGTCAGCACAGATACGCAGTATTTT. Translated, it gives CASSRTSGVSTDTQYF.

Comments on this clone: The sample holds other DNA sequences that translate to the same CDR3. This sequence joins TRBV4-1 and TRBJ2-3; D not resolved. In germline, CDR1 is MGHRA, CDR2 YSYEKL. Trimming left V 4 bases short and J 4 bases short, with 6 bases between. The CDR3 totals 12 residues. The CDR3 sequence is CASSLTPDTQYF. In nucleotides, the CDR3 is TGCGCCAGCAGCCTCACTCCAGATACGCAGTATTTT.

Comments on this clone: Other nucleotide sequences in the sample specify the same CDR3. The chain combines TRBV7-2 with TRBJ2-7, with TRBD2 matching 9 bases. Unmatched junction bases numbered 8, after V lost 4 bases and J lost 7 bases. CDR3 length: 14 amino acids. CDR1 SGHTA and CDR2 FQGNSA come from the germline V gene. The CDR3 region has the DNA TGTGCCAGCAGCTCCCTTAGCGGGAGTGGGGAGCAGTACTTC. This encodes CASSSLSGSGEQYF.

This chain uses TRBV6-1 with TRBJ2-5; D ambiguous. This CDR3 comprises 15 residues. With 1 base removed from V and 1 base from J, the gap between germline ends came to 10 bases. Germline CDR1 reads MNHNS; CDR2 reads SASEGT. DNA of the CDR3: TGTGCCAGCAGTGAAGTAGGCAGGATCCAAGAGACCCAGTACTTC. This sequence encodes CASSEVGRIQETQYF.

The chain links TRBV7-2 to TRBJ2-3; D gene unclear. CDR1 SGHTA and CDR2 FQGNSA come from the germline V gene. The CDR3 loop spans 15 amino acids. Deletions cut 5 bases from V and 4 bases from J, with 16 bases between. The CDR3 DNA follows: TGTGCCAGCAGCAGTCGCGCCCCTCGCGCAGATACGCAGTATTTT. This encodes CASSSRAPRADTQYF.

The rearrangement uses TRBV7-2 and TRBJ1-2; the D is unclear. Trimming removed 5 bases at V and 4 bases at J, with 11 bases between. Germline V gene sequence: CDR1 SGHTA, CDR2 FQGNSA. This CDR3 comprises 13 residues. The CDR3 DNA sequence: TGTGCCAGCAGCCACGAGGCTGGCTATGGCTACACCTTC. Its protein product is CASSHEAGYGYTF.

The chain combines TRBV9 with TRBJ2-7; 11 nucleotides agree with TRBD2. Trimming at V came to 4 bases and at J to 4 bases, leaving 10 bases not matched to a gene. Germline CDR1 is SGDLS and CDR2 is YYNGEE. The CDR3 contains 16 residues. The CDR3 DNA reads TGTGCCAGCAGCCCCGCTCTAGCGGGGGGCAATTACGAGCAGTACTTC. This gives the protein CASSPALAGGNYEQYF.

The gene calls are TRBV7-6 and TRBJ2-5; D gene unclear. Trimming shortened V by 5 bases and J by 1 base, and 14 bases separated the two germline ends. CDR1 is SGHVS, CDR2 FNYEAQ, per germline. The CDR3 spans 15 residues. This chain's CDR3 is CASSPTRNPQETQYF. The CDR3 coding sequence is TGTGCCAGCAGCCCTACAAGAAACCCCCAAGAGACCCAGTACTTC. The complete variable domain, with remaining parts taken from reference TRBV7-6 and TRBJ2-5, reads GAGVSQSPRYKVTKRGQDVALRCDPISGHVSLYWYRQALGQGPEFLTYFNYEAQQDKSGLPNDRFSAERPEGSISTLTIQRTEQRDSAMYRCASSPTRNPQETQYFGPGTRLLVL.

The V call is TRBV25-1, the J call TRBJ1-2, with D possibly TRBD1 on 6 matching bases. CDR1 MGHDK and CDR2 SYGVNS come from the germline V gene. This CDR3 region has 15 residues. The V end lost 2 bases, the J end lost 3 bases, and 13 bases lay between the germline ends. The CDR3 protein is CASSETPGADYGYTF. The CDR3 region has the DNA TGTGCCAGCAGTGAAACCCCGGGGGCGGACTATGGCTACACCTTC.

This rearrangement joins TRBV9 to TRBJ1-2; 7 bases align to TRBD1. The length of the CDR3 is 17 residues. V trimming: 1 base; J trimming: 0 bases; junction bases outside the gene matches: 9. Germline-derived CDR1 and CDR2 are SGDLS and YYNGEE. Written as DNA, the CDR3 is TGTGCCAGCAGCGTAAACAGGGGATTTGGTGCTAACTATGGCTACACCTTC. Its protein is CASSVNRGFGANYGYTF.

V and J are TRBV5-1 and TRBJ2-1, with D perhaps matching TRBD2 (6 bases). Trimming pared 0 bases from V and 10 bases from J, leaving 17 bases between. Germline CDR1 and CDR2: SGHRS and YFSETQ. This CDR3 contains 15 residues. The CDR3 region has the DNA TGCGCCAGCAGCTTGGAGGGACTGGCGGCGGGGGAGCAGTTCTTC. Protein: CASSLEGLAAGEQFF. The entire variable domain, with the rest obtained from reference TRBV5-1 and TRBJ2-1, is as follows: KAGVTQTPRYLIKTRGQQVTLSCSPISGHRSVSWYQQTPGQGLQFLFEYFSETQRNKGNFPGRFSGRQFSNSRSEMNVSTLELGDSALYLCASSLEGLAAGEQFFGPGTRLTVL.

For this clone: The sample holds other DNA sequences that translate to the same CDR3. The chain links TRBV4-1 to TRBJ1-5, with 7 bases identical to TRBD1. The V segment lost 3 bases and the J segment 3 bases; nucleotides outside the gene matches: 5. This CDR3 is built from 15 residues. Germline V lookup: CDR1 MGHRA, CDR2 YSYEKL. CDR3 sequence reads: CASSQGGQSNQPQHF. The CDR3 nucleotides are TGCGCCAGCAGCCAGGGGGGACAGTCCAATCAGCCCCAGCATTTT.

The gene calls are TRBV2 and TRBJ2-5; weak D call: TRBD1 (6 bases). V was shortened by 7 bases and J by 1 base, with 13 bases between the two germline ends. CDR1 SNHLY and CDR2 FYNNEI come from the germline V gene. The CDR3 is 14 residues long. The CDR3 loop is CASTRGSLQETQYF. CDR3 bases: TGTGCCAGCACGAGGGGGTCCCTCCAAGAGACCCAGTACTTC.